This T cell receptor (beta chain) was captured by sequencing in a study of T cell repertoires in cytomegalovirus infection. About the research overall: Public signatures in TCR beta pointed to CMV infection and matching HLA type. Overall study findings and caveats: Pooled public TCR beta family frequency picked out CMV carriers with the relevant HLA. HLA-C-restricted CMV clonotypes gave the most frequent clonotype in two of eight donors.

From the reads, TCRdb called clonotypes with MiXCR, one entry per CDR3 protein. Among just under 550,000 distinct CDR3 sequences, around a quarter were seen once, and the ten largest hold less than 15%. Trimming took 3 bases from V and 1 from J, leaving 7 bases between them. From germline, CDR1 is ENHRY and CDR2 SYGVKD. The CDR3 is 14 amino acids. As for this clonotype: Its antigen remains unidentified.

This TCR derives from a human donor in good health (CMV status not recorded). Some clones in this sample may be carry-over from other donors' samples. Sequencing used PBMCs. The chain has TRBV10-3 and TRBJ2-1; the D is unclear. The CDR3 protein is CAISDLASYNEQFF. The DNA of the CDR3 is TGTGCCATCAGTGATTTAGCATCCTACAATGAGCAGTTCTTC.